This T cell receptor (beta chain) was sequenced during a study of T cell repertoires in cytomegalovirus infection. Study-wide findings and caveats: The study identified carriers of CMV plus the relevant HLA from cumulative public TCR beta family frequency.

This clonotype was counted ten times or more. Its antigen remains unidentified. The CDR3 length is 15 residues. V was pared by 4 bases and J by 6 bases, with 9 bases of the junction left unmatched. TCRdb reprocessed the reads via MiXCR and lists one record per CDR3 protein. The sample contains 350,000 to 450,000 distinct CDR3 sequences, around 18% of which appear only once. This rearrangement joins TRBV12-3 or TRBV12-4 to TRBJ2-3; 8 bases map to TRBD1. The sample was PBMCs. The clonotype originates from a human donor in good health (CMV status not recorded). Some clones in this sample may be carry-over from other donors' samples. CDR3 coding DNA: TGTGCCAGCAGTTCCCGGGACAGGTCAACGGATACGCAGTATTTT. As protein: CASSSRDRSTDTQYF.